This T cell receptor (beta chain) was obtained from a study of human T cells and chemical hapten exposure (dated by TCRdb to about 2021). Context from the whole study: For sensitization, 2% DPC in acetone was applied to a 2 cm by 2 cm area of upper inner arm skin. Patch testing was performed on the upper back with Finn chambers containing 0.01% DPC, and the patch tests were scored after 6 days according to International Contact Dermatitis Research Group standards. In alopecia patients, the study followed how the peripheral blood TCR repertoire changed in vivo over primary and secondary sensitization to diphenylcyclopropenone (DPC), a hapten. For TCR sequencing, blood came from over 25 alopecia patients at anywhere from one to four time points (pre-sensitization, 2, 6 and 24 weeks). Libraries were pooled for sequencing, and per-sample TCR yields varied mainly because of small differences in library volumes within the pool. The patient cohort, mostly female, included alopecia areata with under or over 50% scalp involvement, alopecia totalis and alopecia universalis. Patient blood was sampled pre-sensitization (week 0) and at 2, 6 and about 24 weeks after DPC sensitization. Patients additionally received weekly therapeutic DPC doses to the scalp throughout the approximately 22-week study period.

CDR1 and CDR2, per the germline V gene (reference sequence), are LGHDT and YNNKEL. Reading from cysteine to phenylalanine, the CDR3 counts 13 amino acids. Only the CDR3 region is kept as DNA, spanning 39 bases read in frame from base 1. V and J lose 6 bases and 4 bases, and a span of 12 bases separates them. The study at large found these results: Because every patient had alopecia, a presumed autoimmune disease, the patients' immune response might differ from that of healthy individuals. Patch test score correlated positively with the number of PT1 expanded TCRs, reaching significance at thresholds 8, 16 and 32 but not at 4. Significantly more large CDR3 similarity clusters were formed by expanded TCRs than by pre-sensitization or healthy control sets, consistent with antigen-driven responses. After repeated subsampling, changes were observed in the strength of the expansion versus patch-test correlation and in the threshold at which the correlation became significant. The number of TCRs above 1 in 1000 frequency did not change with DPC sensitization; there was no evidence of global repertoire structure alterations.

To prepare the library, RACE was applied. The data were produced on a NextSeq 500. Library preparation attached unique molecular identifiers to individual cDNA molecules for quantitative, reproducible TCR counting. Both TCR alpha and TCR beta chains were sequenced from each blood RNA sample. Turning to the authors' computational methods: The median number of TCRs per sample was some 100,000, ranging from roughly 20,000 to 700,000. V, J and CDR3 annotation of the TCR reads was performed with the Decombinator software suite. Every sample was subsampled to the same number of TCRs (28,000) for the PS versus PT1 abundance plots. TCRs were defined as expanded if absent before sensitization and observed at least eight times at the 2-week time point. TCRdb applied fastp at Q25 and MiXCR to the public reads, then kept only in-frame beta chains. All rows with the same CDR3 protein become a single entry with the most common DNA and genes. TCRdb's processing, not the authors' own work, is the source of the V and J calls. The sample table contains approximately 30,000 distinct CDR3 sequences; only one count was recorded for more than 5% of them. The ten most abundant clones make up around 6% of the sample.

This clonotype was counted ten times or more. Its antigen is unknown. No much larger clone is present one base from it, and per-base qualities are unavailable. Explained via the paper, the time point label denotes: patch test 3, about 24 weeks after DPC sensitization. The sample's treatment or condition label, in plain terms: therapeutic diphenylcyclopropenone sensitization with weekly scalp DPC. At every patch-test visit, the blood draw took place before the patch test was put on. Patients were considered eligible if aged 18 to 70, diagnosed with alopecia and deemed suitable for DPC therapy, and patients were excluded if pregnant. Total RNA was extracted from unfractionated whole blood that had been collected in Tempus Blood RNA tubes.

Specimen: whole blood, collected in connection with sensitization to the hapten diphenylcyclopropenone (DPC). This TCR derives from a man under 40 with alopecia areata. Some clones in this sample may be carry-over from other donors' samples. The chain uses TRBV3-1 and TRBJ1-2; the D gene is perhaps TRBD1, from 5 matching bases. The nucleotides are TGTGCCAGCAGTATAGGGACCAGCTATGGCTACACCTTC. Its protein is CASSIGTSYGYTF.